Described below is a single T cell receptor (beta chain) sequence and its context. The CDR3 contains 21 residues. Treatment of the sample: some 19 received Ad26.COV2.S at low or high dose, single or two shots; 5 received placebo; per-sample allocation not given. The samples date from day 63 after the first vaccine or placebo injection. Donor was an adult aged 18-55 years in Boston. Participants' vaccine, an Ad26 vector, delivered Wuhan-strain SARS-CoV-2 spike. The source of the sample is a study of Ad26.COV2.S vaccination and SARS-CoV-2 variants. The wider study: Donor got 5x10^10 or 1x10^11 viral particles of Ad26.COV2.S.

TCRdb keeps only in-frame clones here, not all; method: immunoSEQ multiplex PCR. This sample has 350,000 to 400,000 clones, with approximately 86% found just once. This chain links TRBV1 with TRBJ2-1; TRBD2, the table's D call, lacks a check against the DNA. TRBV1 is a pseudogene. Sequencing was performed on peripheral blood, taken in a trial of Ad26.COV2.S vaccine versus placebo. The receptor was derived from a person aged 18-60 years who received the Ad26.COV2.S COVID-19 vaccine or a placebo. The CDR3 DNA reads TGCACCAGCAGCCAAGATCGCCCGCCGGGACTAGCGGGGGGGTCCTACAATGAGCAGTTCTTC. This translates into CTSSQDRPPGLAGGSYNEQFF.